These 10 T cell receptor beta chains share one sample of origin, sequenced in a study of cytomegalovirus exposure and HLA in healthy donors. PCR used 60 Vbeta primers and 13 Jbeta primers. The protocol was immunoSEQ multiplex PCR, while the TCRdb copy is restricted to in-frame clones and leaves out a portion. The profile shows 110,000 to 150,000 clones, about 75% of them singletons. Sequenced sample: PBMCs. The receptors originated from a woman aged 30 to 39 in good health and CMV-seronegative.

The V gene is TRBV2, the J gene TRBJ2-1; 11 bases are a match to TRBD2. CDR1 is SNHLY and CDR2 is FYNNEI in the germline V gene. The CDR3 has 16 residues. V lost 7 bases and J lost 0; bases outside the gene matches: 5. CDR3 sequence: CASKTSGASSYNEQFF. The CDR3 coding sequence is TGTGCCAGCAAGACTAGCGGGGCAAGCTCCTACAATGAGCAGTTCTTC. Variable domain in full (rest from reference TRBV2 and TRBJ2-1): EPEVTQTPSHQVTQMGQEVILRCVPISNHLYFYWYRQILGQKVEFLVSFYNNEISEKSEIFDDQFSVERPDGSNFTLKIRSTKLEDSAMYFCASKTSGASSYNEQFFGPGTRLTVL.

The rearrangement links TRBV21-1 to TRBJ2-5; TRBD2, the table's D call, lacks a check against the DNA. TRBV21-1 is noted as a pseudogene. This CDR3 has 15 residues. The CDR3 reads CASSMEGRHQETQYF. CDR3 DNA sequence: TGTGCCAGCAGCATGGAGGGACGGCACCAAGAGACCCAGTACTTC.

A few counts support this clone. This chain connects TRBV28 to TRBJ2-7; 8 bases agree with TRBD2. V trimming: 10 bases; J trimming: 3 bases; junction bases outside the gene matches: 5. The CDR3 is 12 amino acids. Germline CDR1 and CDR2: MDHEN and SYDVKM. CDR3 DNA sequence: TGTGCCACCGGGGGGGTGAGCTACGAGCAGTACTTC. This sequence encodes CATGGVSYEQYF. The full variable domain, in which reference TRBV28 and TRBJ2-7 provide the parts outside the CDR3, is DVKVTQSSRYLVKRTGEKVFLECVQDMDHENMFWYRQDPGLGLRLIYFSYDVKMKEKGDIPEGYSVSREKKERFSLILESASTNQTSMYLCATGGVSYEQYFGPGTRLTVT.

The CDR3 here is CASSAAIGTGLKGYTF. The CDR3, as DNA: TGTGCCAGCAGCGCAGCCATTGGGACAGGGTTGAAGGGCTACACCTTC. The genes are TRBV5-4 and TRBJ1-2; 9 bases match TRBD1. CDR1 and CDR2 from the germline V gene are SGHNT and YYREEE (reference sequence). This CDR3 contains 16 residues. V shed 4 bases and J 8 bases; nucleotides not matched to a gene: 15. Based on the CDR3 plus reference TRBV5-4 and TRBJ1-2, the full variable domain is ETGVTQSPTHLIKTRGQQVTLRCSSQSGHNTVSWYQQALGQGPQFIFQYYREEENGRGNFPPRFSGLQFPNYSSELNVNALELDDSALYLCASSAAIGTGLKGYTFGSGTRLTVV.

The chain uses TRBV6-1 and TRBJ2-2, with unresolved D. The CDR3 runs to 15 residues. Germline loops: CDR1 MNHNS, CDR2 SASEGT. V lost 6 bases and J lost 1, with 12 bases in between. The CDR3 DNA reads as TGTGCCAGCAGACAACAGTTGCTGAACACCGGGGAGCTGTTTTTT. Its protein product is CASRQQLLNTGELFF.

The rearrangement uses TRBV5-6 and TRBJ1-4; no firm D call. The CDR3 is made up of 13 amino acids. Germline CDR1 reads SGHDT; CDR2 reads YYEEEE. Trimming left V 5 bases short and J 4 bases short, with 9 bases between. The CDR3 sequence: CASSEQNNEKLFF. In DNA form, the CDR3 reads TGTGCCAGCAGTGAACAGAATAATGAAAAACTGTTTTTT. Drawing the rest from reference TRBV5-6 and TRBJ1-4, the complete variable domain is DAGVTQSPTHLIKTRGQQVTLRCSPKSGHDTVSWYQQALGQGPQFIFQYYEEEERQRGNFPDRFSGHQFPNYSSELNVNALLLGDSALYLCASSEQNNEKLFFGSGTQLSVL.

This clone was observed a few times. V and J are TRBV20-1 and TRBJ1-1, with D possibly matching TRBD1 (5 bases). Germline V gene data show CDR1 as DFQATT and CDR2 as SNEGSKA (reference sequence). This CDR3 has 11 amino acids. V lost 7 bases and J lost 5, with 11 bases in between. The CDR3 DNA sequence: TGCAGTGGGAGGGGCCAAACTGAAGCTTTCTTT. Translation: CSGRGQTEAFF.

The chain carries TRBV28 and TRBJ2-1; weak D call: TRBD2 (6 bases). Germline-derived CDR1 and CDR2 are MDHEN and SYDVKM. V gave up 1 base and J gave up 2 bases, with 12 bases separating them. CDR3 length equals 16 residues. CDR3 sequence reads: CASSLYGGGAYNEQFF. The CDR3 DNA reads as TGTGCCAGCAGTTTATACGGGGGAGGTGCCTACAATGAGCAGTTCTTC.

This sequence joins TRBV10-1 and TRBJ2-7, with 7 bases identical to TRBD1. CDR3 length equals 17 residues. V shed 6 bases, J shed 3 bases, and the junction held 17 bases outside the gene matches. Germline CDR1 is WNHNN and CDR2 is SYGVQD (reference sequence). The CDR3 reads CASSPPPDRRLVYEQYF. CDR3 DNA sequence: TGCGCCAGCAGCCCGCCCCCGGACAGGCGTCTCGTCTACGAGCAGTACTTC.

CDR3 nucleotides: TGTGCCAGCACTGTGACAGGTGGCGATCAGCCCCAGCATTTT. Its protein product is CASTVTGGDQPQHF. This chain uses TRBV2 with TRBJ1-5; a possible D gene is TRBD1 (6 bases). The CDR3 has 14 residues. The V end lost 7 bases, the J end lost 5 bases, and 15 bases lay between the germline ends. The germline CDR1 and CDR2 sequences are SNHLY and FYNNEI.